This TCR beta chain was recovered during a study of blood T cell repertoires in COVID-19. Across the whole study: Collection of acute and convalescent COVID-19 samples took place in the United States, Italy and Spain. Nucleic acid was either cDNA or gDNA, and it came from T cells, B-cell-depleted T cells, or PBMCs.

This clone has just a few counts. Original processing notes: Reference gene primers were amplified, and this amplification served to estimate nucleated cell counts. Assay used: immunoSEQ multiplex PCR; TCRdb lists only in-frame clones, some missing. The D gene and trimming were derived from the DNA, and the V and J assignments and clone size from that table. The data show 250,000 or so clones, roughly 80% seen once. This receptor was identified in a woman aged 18-30 years with acute or convalescent COVID-19. Material for sequencing was peripheral blood.

The CDR3 region has the DNA TGCGCCAGCAGCTTGGCCGGACAGAACCAAGGAAACACCATATATTTT. Encoded protein: CASSLAGQNQGNTIYF. The V and J genes are TRBV5-1 and TRBJ1-3; D might be TRBD1 (6 bases). With 0 bases removed from V and 4 bases from J, the gap between germline ends came to 14 bases. This CDR3 has 16 residues. CDR1 and CDR2 (germline): SGHRS, YFSETQ.